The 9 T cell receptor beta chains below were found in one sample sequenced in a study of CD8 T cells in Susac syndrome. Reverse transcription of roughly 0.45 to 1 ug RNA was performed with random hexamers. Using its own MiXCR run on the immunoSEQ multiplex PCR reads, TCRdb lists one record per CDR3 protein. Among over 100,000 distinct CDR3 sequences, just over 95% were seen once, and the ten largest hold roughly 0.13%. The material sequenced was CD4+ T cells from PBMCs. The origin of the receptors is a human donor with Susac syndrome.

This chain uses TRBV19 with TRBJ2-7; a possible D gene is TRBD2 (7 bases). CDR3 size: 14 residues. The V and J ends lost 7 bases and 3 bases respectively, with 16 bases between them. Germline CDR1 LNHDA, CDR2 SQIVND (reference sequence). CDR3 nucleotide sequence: TGTGCCAGTACCGCCGGGGGGCGACTCTACGAGCAGTACTTC. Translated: CASTAGGRLYEQYF.

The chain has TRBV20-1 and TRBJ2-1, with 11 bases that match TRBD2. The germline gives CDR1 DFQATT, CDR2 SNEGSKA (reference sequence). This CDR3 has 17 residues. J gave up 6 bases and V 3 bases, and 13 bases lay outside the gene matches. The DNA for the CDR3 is TGCAGTGCTAGTGCCGCGGGCGTAGCGGGAGGGATCAATGAGCAGTTCTTC. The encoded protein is CSASAAGVAGGINEQFF.

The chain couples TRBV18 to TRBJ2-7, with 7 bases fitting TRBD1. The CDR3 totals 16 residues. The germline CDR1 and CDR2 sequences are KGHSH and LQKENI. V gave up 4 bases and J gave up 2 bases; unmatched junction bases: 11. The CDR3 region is CASSRTGQGTTYEQYF. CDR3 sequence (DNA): TGTGCCAGCTCACGGACAGGCCAGGGGACAACCTACGAGCAGTACTTC.

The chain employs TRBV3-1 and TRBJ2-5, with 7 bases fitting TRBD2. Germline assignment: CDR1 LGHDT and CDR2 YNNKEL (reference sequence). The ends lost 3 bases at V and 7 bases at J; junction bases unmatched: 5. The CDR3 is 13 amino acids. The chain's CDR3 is CASSQAGVRTQYF. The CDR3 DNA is TGTGCCAGCAGCCAGGCGGGAGTCAGGACCCAGTACTTC.

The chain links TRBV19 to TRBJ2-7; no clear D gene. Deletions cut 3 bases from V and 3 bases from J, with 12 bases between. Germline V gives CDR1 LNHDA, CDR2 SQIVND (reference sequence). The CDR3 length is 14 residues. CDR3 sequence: CASSIEAGRYEQYF. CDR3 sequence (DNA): TGTGCCAGTAGTATTGAGGCAGGCCGCTACGAGCAGTACTTC.

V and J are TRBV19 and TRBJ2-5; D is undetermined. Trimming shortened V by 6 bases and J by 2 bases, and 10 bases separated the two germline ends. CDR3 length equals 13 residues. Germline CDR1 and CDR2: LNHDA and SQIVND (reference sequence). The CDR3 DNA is TGTGCCAGTAGCTTTATACAGCAAGAGACCCAGTACTTC. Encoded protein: CASSFIQQETQYF.

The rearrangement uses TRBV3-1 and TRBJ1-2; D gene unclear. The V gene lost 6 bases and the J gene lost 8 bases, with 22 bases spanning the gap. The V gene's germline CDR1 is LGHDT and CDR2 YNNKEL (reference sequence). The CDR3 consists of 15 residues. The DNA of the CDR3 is TGTGCCAGCAGTCCTATCCGTTCCGACGGGCGAGGCTACACCTTC. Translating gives CASSPIRSDGRGYTF.

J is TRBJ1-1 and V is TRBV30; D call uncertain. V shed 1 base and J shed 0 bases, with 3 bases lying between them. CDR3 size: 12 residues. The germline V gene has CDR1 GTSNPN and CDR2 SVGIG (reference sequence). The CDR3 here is CAWSGLNTEAFF. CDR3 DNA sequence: TGTGCCTGGAGTGGACTGAACACTGAAGCTTTCTTT. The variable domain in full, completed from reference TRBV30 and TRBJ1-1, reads SQTIHQWPATLVQPVGSPLSLECTVEGTSNPNLYWYRQAAGRGLQLLFYSVGIGQISSEVPQNLSASRPQDRQFILSSKKLLLSDSGFYLCAWSGLNTEAFFGQGTRLTVV.

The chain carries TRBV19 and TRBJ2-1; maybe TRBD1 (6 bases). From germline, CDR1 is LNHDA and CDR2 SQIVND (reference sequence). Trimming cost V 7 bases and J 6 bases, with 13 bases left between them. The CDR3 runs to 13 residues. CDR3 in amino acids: CASIRVGGNEQFF. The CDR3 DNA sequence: TGTGCCAGTATTAGGGTAGGGGGCAATGAGCAGTTCTTC.